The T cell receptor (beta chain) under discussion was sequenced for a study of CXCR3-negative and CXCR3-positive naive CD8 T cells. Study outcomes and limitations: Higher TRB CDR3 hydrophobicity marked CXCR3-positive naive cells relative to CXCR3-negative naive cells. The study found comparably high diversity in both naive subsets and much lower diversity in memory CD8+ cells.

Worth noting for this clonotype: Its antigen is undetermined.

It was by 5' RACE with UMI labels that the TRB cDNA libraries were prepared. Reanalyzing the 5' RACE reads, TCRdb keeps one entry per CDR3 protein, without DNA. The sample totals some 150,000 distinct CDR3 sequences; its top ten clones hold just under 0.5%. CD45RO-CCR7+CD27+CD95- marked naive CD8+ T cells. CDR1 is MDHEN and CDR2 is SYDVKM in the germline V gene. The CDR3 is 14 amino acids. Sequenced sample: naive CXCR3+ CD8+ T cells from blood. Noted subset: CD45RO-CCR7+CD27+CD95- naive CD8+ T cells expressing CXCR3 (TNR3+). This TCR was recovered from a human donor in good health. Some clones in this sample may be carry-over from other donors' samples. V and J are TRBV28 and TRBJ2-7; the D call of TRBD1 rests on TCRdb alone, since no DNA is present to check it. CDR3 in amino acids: CASSPRTHLYEQYF.